This is a list of T cell receptor beta chains from one sample in a study of T cells in Graves' hyperthyroidism and ophthalmopathy. MiXCR, applied by TCRdb to the multiplex PCR reads, yields one record per CDR3 protein. The table includes about 660,000 distinct CDR3 sequences, about 45% detected once. Sequenced input: peripheral blood or thyroid tissue (not recorded which). Receptor source: an adult man with Graves' disease, either hyperthyroidism or ophthalmopathy (not recorded which). CDR3s include the opening cysteine and the closing phenylalanine or tryptophan. Each record gives: J gene, V gene, D gene, clone size, CDR3 length, CDR3 protein, CDR3 DNA. A D gene is named only where the DNA matches it firmly. The listing skips clone size in some rows; elsewhere it reads once, few, many or a size class.

TRBJ2-5 TRBV18 NA NA 12 CASSPDGETQYF TGTGCCAGCTCACCGGACGGAGAGACCCAGTACTTC
TRBJ1-2 TRBV7-6 NA NA 18 CASSLFRATGDRNYGYTF TGTGCCAGCAGCTTATTTCGGGCGACAGGCGATAGGAACTATGGCTACACCTTC
TRBJ1-1 TRBV10-3 NA many 13 CAISTNQNTEAFF TGTGCCATCAGTACCAACCAGAACACTGAAGCTTTCTTT
TRBJ1-6 TRBV20-1 NA few 13 CSASPAVTSPLHF TGCAGTGCTAGTCCGGCAGTCACCTCACCCCTCCACTTT
TRBJ2-2 TRBV6-5 NA NA 15 CASSYSRDNTGELFF TGTGCCAGCAGTTACTCGAGGGACAACACCGGGGAGCTGTTTTTT
TRBJ2-7 TRBV19 NA few 15 CASSITRDVPYEQYF TGTGCCAGTAGTATAACACGGGACGTTCCCTACGAGCAGTACTTC
TRBJ1-1 TRBV20-1 NA few 15 CSGTFGGRVNTEAFF TGCAGTGGGACCTTTGGGGGACGAGTGAACACTGAAGCTTTCTTT
TRBJ2-7 TRBV2 TRBD2 NA 15 CASRPHSGSGYEQYF TGTGCCAGCAGACCCCATAGCGGGAGTGGGTACGAGCAGTACTTC
TRBJ2-6 TRBV7-9 NA NA 15 CASSGGGSGANVLTF TGTGCCAGCAGTGGTGGAGGCTCTGGGGCCAACGTCCTGACTTTC
TRBJ1-5 TRBV10-3 NA NA 18 CASIPGRGRRAHNQPQHF TGTGCCAGCATTCCTGGGAGGGGCAGGCGGGCTCACAATCAGCCCCAGCATTTT
TRBJ2-7 TRBV7-9 TRBD2 many 14 CASSLAREDGEQYF TGTGCCAGCAGCTTAGCCCGGGAGGACGGCGAGCAGTACTTC
TRBJ1-2 TRBV6-1 NA NA 13 CAIREAETGGYTF TGTGCCATCAGGGAAGCCGAGACGGGTGGCTACACCTTC
TRBJ2-5 TRBV7-9 NA few 16 CASSYPRDTYQETQYF TGTGCCAGCAGCTACCCCCGGGACACATACCAAGAGACCCAGTACTTC
TRBJ1-2 TRBV20-1 TRBD1 NA 14 CSARGSGGVYGYTF TGCAGTGCTAGAGGTTCAGGGGGAGTCTATGGCTACACCTTC
TRBJ2-6 TRBV24-1 TRBD1 few 22 CATSDASPGGTGTYSGANVLTF TGTGCCACCAGTGATGCTTCCCCCGGTGGGACAGGGACCTACTCTGGGGCCAACGTCCTGACTTTC
TRBJ1-2 TRBV2 NA few 14 CASSPSRAFYGYTF TGTGCCAGCAGTCCAAGCAGGGCATTCTATGGCTACACCTTC
TRBJ2-5 TRBV2 TRBD2 many 17 CASRPGLAGGDGETQYF TGTGCCAGCAGACCGGGACTAGCGGGAGGAGATGGCGAGACCCAGTACTTC
TRBJ2-7 TRBV2 TRBD1 NA 16 CASRGSDRDGSYEQYF TGTGCCAGCAGGGGAAGCGACAGGGACGGTTCCTACGAGCAGTACTTC
TRBJ2-7 TRBV10-3 NA NA 11 CAITSSYEQYF TGTGCCATCACCAGCTCCTACGAGCAGTACTTC
TRBJ2-5 TRBV10-3 NA few 11 CASSEGATQYF TGTGCCAGCTCGGAAGGCGCGACCCAGTACTTC
TRBJ1-6 TRBV2 TRBD1 many 17 CASSEGQGAFGNSPLHF TGTGCCAGCAGTGAGGGACAGGGGGCATTTGGTAATTCACCCCTCCACTTT
TRBJ2-5 TRBV2 NA NA 15 CASSVSGGYQETQYF TGTGCCAGCAGCGTATCAGGCGGGTACCAAGAGACCCAGTACTTC